What follows are 16 T cell receptor beta chains derived from one specimen sequenced in a study of T cells in Graves' hyperthyroidism and ophthalmopathy. The TCR beta CDR3 regions underwent amplification using RNA transcripts as the source. The HTBI primer set drove a first-round RT-PCR of the TCR CDR3. TCRdb reprocessed the multiplex PCR reads with MiXCR, giving one entry per CDR3 protein. In the table there are more than 500,000 distinct CDR3 sequences, approximately 44% of which are singletons. The sample was peripheral blood or thyroid tissue (not recorded which). These receptors came from an adult woman with Graves' disease, either hyperthyroidism or ophthalmopathy (not recorded which).

CDR3 in DNA: TGCAGTGCCACTGCCATTCGTTATGGCTACACCTTC. It encodes CSATAIRYGYTF. V usage is TRBV20-1 and J usage is TRBJ1-2, with D uncertain. Trimming took off 6 bases at V and 5 bases at J, with 13 bases between the two ends. This CDR3 has 12 residues. Germline loops: CDR1 DFQATT, CDR2 SNEGSKA (reference sequence).

Notes on this clonotype: The final CDR3 position lacks the conserved phenylalanine or tryptophan, pointing to a likely read error. The limits of the CDR3 on the DNA are not certain, so only TCRdb's listed CDR3 is given. The rearrangement joins TRBV9 to TRBJ2-7; TRBD1, the D gene given by the table, was not confirmed from the DNA. The germline gives CDR1 SGDLS, CDR2 YYNGEE. Counting both end residues, the CDR3 totals 11 amino acids. CDR3 loop: CASSGSRDGYY.

The V gene is TRBV7-9, the J gene TRBJ1-4; the match to TRBD1 covers 9 bases. Trimming at V came to 6 bases and at J to 7 bases, leaving 9 bases not matched to a gene. In germline, CDR1 is SEHNR, CDR2 FQNEAQ (reference sequence). This CDR3 comprises 15 residues. The CDR3 region has the DNA TGTGCCAGCAGTCCTGGGGACAGGGAAACTGAAAAACTGTTTTTT. Translating gives CASSPGDRETEKLFF.

This clonotype was seen at least ten times. The gene calls are TRBV3-1 and TRBJ1-2; TRBD1 might be the D (5 bases). Germline values: CDR1 LGHDT, CDR2 YNNKEL (reference sequence). Trimming took 4 bases from V and 2 from J, leaving 11 bases between them. This CDR3 has 14 residues. CDR3 region: CASSREGRNYGYTF. In nucleotides, the CDR3 is TGTGCCAGCAGCCGGGAGGGGAGGAACTATGGCTACACCTTC.

This clonotype was seen repeatedly, ten times or more. The chain has TRBV12-3 or TRBV12-4 and TRBJ1-5, with D possibly matching TRBD1 (5 bases). The CDR3 has 14 residues. V gave up 6 bases and J gave up 7 bases, with 16 bases separating them. The CDR3 here is CASSFRTPGQPQHF. DNA of the CDR3: TGTGCCAGCAGCTTCAGGACCCCAGGGCAGCCCCAGCATTTT.

This clonotype was observed at least ten times. This chain connects TRBV5-6 to TRBJ1-5, with D possibly TRBD1 on 5 matching bases. CDR3 length: 15 residues. Trimming stripped 7 bases from V and 1 base from J, with 15 bases between. Germline V gene data show CDR1 as SGHDT and CDR2 as YYEEEE. The CDR3: CASQKGAGSNQPQHF. In nucleotides, the CDR3 is TGTGCCAGCCAGAAAGGGGCAGGAAGCAATCAGCCCCAGCATTTT.

The chain joins TRBV9 to TRBJ1-6; D gene uncertain. This CDR3 is built from 13 residues. CDR1 and CDR2 (germline): SGDLS, YYNGEE. V lost 3 bases, J lost 6 bases, and 7 bases lay in between. The CDR3 reads CASSEGSNSPLHF. The CDR3, as DNA: TGTGCCAGCAGCGAGGGTTCTAATTCACCCCTCCACTTT.

This clonotype was seen repeatedly, ten times or more. The CDR3 coding sequence is TGCAGTGCTAGACCTTTTTCTGAAGCTTTCTTT. The encoded protein is CSARPFSEAFF. The V gene is TRBV20-1, the J gene TRBJ1-1; D is unclear. The CDR3 sequence is 11 residues long. Germline lookup yields CDR1 DFQATT and CDR2 SNEGSKA (reference sequence). Trimming pared 2 bases from V and 6 bases from J, leaving 7 bases between.

The rearrangement joins TRBV20-1 to TRBJ1-4; no definite D call. This CDR3 spans 13 amino acids. V was pared by 6 bases and J by 3 bases, with 11 bases between. In germline, CDR1 is DFQATT, CDR2 SNEGSKA (reference sequence). The CDR3 reads CSAHKGANEKLFF. CDR3 DNA sequence: TGCAGTGCCCATAAGGGAGCTAATGAAAAACTGTTTTTT.

The sample holds many counts of this clonotype. The rearrangement joins TRBV7-9 to TRBJ2-7, with D possibly TRBD2 on 5 matching bases. The CDR3 runs to 14 residues. Trimming pared 3 bases from V and 1 base from J, leaving 10 bases between. Looked up from germline, CDR1 is SEHNR and CDR2 is FQNEAQ (reference sequence). This chain's CDR3 is CASSFGLISYEQYF. CDR3 bases: TGTGCCAGCAGCTTCGGACTGATATCCTACGAGCAGTACTTC.

This clonotype was counted many times. V and J are TRBV5-1 and TRBJ2-7; TRBD2 matches 14 bases. The CDR3 covers 15 residues. J gave up 5 bases and V 4 bases, and 5 bases lay outside the gene matches. The germline CDR1 and CDR2 sequences are SGHRS and YFSETQ. The CDR3: CASSPGTSGRHEQYF. The CDR3 region has the DNA TGCGCCAGCAGCCCTGGGACTAGCGGGAGACACGAGCAGTACTTC.

The chain couples TRBV29-1 to TRBJ1-1; D might be TRBD1 (6 bases). CDR3 length: 14 residues. The germline V gene has CDR1 SQVTM and CDR2 ANQGSEA. The V end was cut by 1 base, the J end by 2 bases, with 11 bases between. CDR3: CSVEGQVLNTEAFF. In nucleotides, the CDR3 is TGCAGCGTTGAAGGACAGGTATTAAACACTGAAGCTTTCTTT.

This clonotype has a handful of counts. With a much larger clone just one base away, this may be a read error. No conserved phenylalanine or tryptophan is present at the end of the CDR3, so a read error is the likely explanation. This sequence joins TRBV5-1 and TRBJ1-1, with D perhaps TRBD1 (6 bases). This CDR3 spans 17 amino acids. The germline V gene encodes CDR1 SGHRS and CDR2 YFSETQ. V lost 4 bases, J lost 0 bases, and 19 bases lay in between. The CDR3 protein is CASSLPLGGTMNTEAFS. The CDR3 nucleotides read TGCGCCAGCAGCCTCCCTCTAGGGGGGACGATGAACACTGAAGCTTTCTCT.

In the case of this clonotype: Its ends do not fully match the called genes, so a read error is possible. The genes are TRBV18 and TRBJ1-6; D gene unclear. This CDR3 has 16 amino acids. Germline assignment: CDR1 KGHSH and CDR2 LQKENI. As DNA, the CDR3 is TGTGCCAGCTCATCACCCCTAGACATGGGAAATTCACCCCTCCACTTT. This sequence encodes CASSSPLDMGNSPLHF.

This clonotype has ten or more counts. The chain recombines TRBV29-1 with TRBJ2-7, with 10 bases lining up with TRBD1. The germline gives CDR1 SQVTM, CDR2 ANQGSEA. This CDR3 comprises 15 residues. J gave up 2 bases and V 4 bases, and 8 bases lay outside the gene matches. The CDR3 nucleotides are TGCAGCGTTGTGTGGTCGGGACAGGGGACCTACGAGCAGTACTTC. Translated, it gives CSVVWSGQGTYEQYF.

The CDR3 DNA is TGTGCCACCAGCAGAGATAGAGAGACCAGCGGGACTAGCGTAGTCCAAGAGACCCAGTACTTC. It specifies CATSRDRETSGTSVVQETQYF. This sequence joins TRBV15 and TRBJ2-5, with 10 positions matching TRBD2. The CDR3 contains 21 residues. Germline trimming cut 0 bases from V and 1 base from J; bases unmatched to any gene: 17. CDR1 is LNHNV and CDR2 is YYDKDF in the germline V gene (reference sequence).